Listed below are T cell receptor beta chains from one sample, sequenced in a study of cytomegalovirus exposure and HLA in healthy donors. Sequenced by immunoSEQ multiplex PCR; TCRdb stores in-frame clones only, minus some. The table has about 140,000 clones, 70% to 85% seen once; the top ten hold roughly 1.4%. The sequenced sample consisted of PBMCs. The receptors here all came from a man younger than 45 in good health and CMV-seropositive. Each CDR3 is given with its conserved first and last residue. D genes are given only for firm matches. Where a row states a size, it is once, few, many or the class of an expanded clone; other rows omit it.

V: TRBV30; J: TRBJ2-7; size: NA; length: 13; D: NA; CDR3: CAWRARLSYEQYF; DNA: TGTGCCTGGAGAGCCAGACTCTCCTACGAGCAGTACTTC
V: TRBV7-9; J: TRBJ2-7; size: NA; length: 18; D: TRBD1; CDR3: CASSLRGVGGTGGFEQYF; DNA: TGTGCCAGCAGCTTAAGGGGGGTTGGAGGGACAGGGGGCTTCGAGCAGTACTTC
V: TRBV7-3; J: TRBJ1-1; size: NA; length: 16; D: NA; CDR3: CASSLTPEEFNTEAFF; DNA: TGTGCCAGCAGCTTAACCCCGGAGGAATTTAACACTGAAGCTTTCTTT
V: TRBV27; J: TRBJ2-1; size: NA; length: 17; D: NA; CDR3: CASSLYPSGRPYNEQFF; DNA: TGTGCCAGCAGTCTCTACCCCTCGGGTAGGCCCTACAATGAGCAGTTCTTC
V: TRBV27; J: TRBJ2-7; size: NA; length: 15; D: TRBD2; CDR3: CASSYGTSDGNEQYF; DNA: TGTGCCAGCAGTTACGGGACTAGCGATGGGAACGAGCAGTACTTC
V: TRBV19; J: TRBJ1-2; size: NA; length: 15; D: NA; CDR3: CASSQASGGSYGYTF; DNA: TGTGCCAGTAGTCAGGCGTCAGGAGGTAGCTATGGCTACACCTTC
V: TRBV9; J: TRBJ1-6; size: NA; length: 12; D: NA; CDR3: CASRGDNSPLHF; DNA: TGTGCCAGCAGAGGGGATAATTCACCCCTCCACTTT
V: TRBV18; J: TRBJ2-2; size: NA; length: 15; D: NA; CDR3: CASSPGGLLTGELFF; DNA: TGTGCCAGCTCACCAGGGGGACTTCTCACCGGGGAGCTGTTTTTT
V: TRBV10-3; J: TRBJ2-3; size: NA; length: 15; D: TRBD2; CDR3: CATSLAGGATDTQYF; DNA: TGTGCCACCAGTTTAGCGGGGGGTGCCACAGATACGCAGTATTTT
V: TRBV18; J: TRBJ1-1; size: NA; length: 18; D: TRBD1; CDR3: CASSPAGGQGLRGTEAFF; DNA: TGTGCCAGCTCACCTGCTGGGGGACAGGGGCTTAGAGGCACTGAAGCTTTCTTT
V: TRBV6-5; J: TRBJ2-7; size: NA; length: 12; D: NA; CDR3: CASSPGVGEQYF; DNA: TGTGCCAGCAGTCCAGGGGTGGGGGAGCAGTACTTC
V: TRBV28; J: TRBJ2-5; size: few; length: 15; D: NA; CDR3: CASSLVGTGEETQYF; DNA: TGTGCCAGCAGTTTGGTGGGGACTGGGGAAGAGACCCAGTACTTC
V: TRBV4-2; J: TRBJ2-5; size: NA; length: 16; D: TRBD1; CDR3: CASSQDEGQVGETQYF; DNA: TGTGCCAGCAGCCAAGATGAAGGACAGGTGGGAGAGACCCAGTACTTC
V: TRBV5-1; J: TRBJ2-4; size: NA; length: 16; D: TRBD2; CDR3: CASSFEAGGAKNIQYF; DNA: TGCGCCAGCAGCTTCGAAGCGGGGGGAGCCAAAAACATTCAGTACTTC
V: TRBV14; J: TRBJ2-2; size: NA; length: 15; D: NA; CDR3: CASSQGRRNTGELFF; DNA: TGTGCCAGCAGCCAAGGTAGAAGGAACACCGGGGAGCTGTTTTTT
V: TRBV11-3; J: TRBJ2-1; size: once; length: 17; D: NA; CDR3: CASSLNRVGNARTEQFF; DNA: TGTGCCAGCAGCTTGAACAGGGTGGGTAATGCCCGGACTGAGCAGTTCTTC
V: TRBV28; J: TRBJ2-7; size: NA; length: 12; D: TRBD1; CDR3: CASSRTGYEQYF; DNA: TGTGCCAGCAGTCGGACAGGGTACGAGCAGTACTTC
V: TRBV28; J: TRBJ1-2; size: NA; length: 13; D: TRBD1; CDR3: CASSPWTGRGYTF; DNA: TGTGCCAGCAGTCCCTGGACAGGGCGAGGCTACACCTTC
V: TRBV6-5; J: TRBJ2-7; size: NA; length: 15; D: TRBD1; CDR3: CASYTGTGRFYEQYF; DNA: TGTGCCAGCTACACCGGGACAGGGCGTTTTTACGAGCAGTACTTC
V: TRBV10-3; J: TRBJ2-3; size: NA; length: 19; D: TRBD2; CDR3: CAISESTTGSGGYTDTQYF; DNA: TGTGCCATCAGTGAGTCGACCACGGGTAGCGGGGGGTACACAGATACGCAGTATTTT
V: TRBV19; J: TRBJ2-7; size: few; length: 14; D: TRBD2; CDR3: CASSMVAGPYEQYF; DNA: TGTGCCAGTAGTATGGTAGCGGGGCCCTACGAGCAGTACTTC
V: TRBV28; J: TRBJ1-1; size: NA; length: 17; D: TRBD1; CDR3: CASSLVGTGGGGNEAFF; DNA: TGTGCCAGCAGTTTAGTTGGGACAGGGGGCGGAGGAAACGAAGCTTTCTTT
V: TRBV11-2; J: TRBJ2-5; size: NA; length: 15; D: NA; CDR3: CASSPRRVGQETQYF; DNA: TGTGCCAGCAGCCCCCGGAGGGTAGGTCAAGAGACCCAGTACTTC
V: TRBV5-1; J: TRBJ1-1; size: few; length: 15; D: NA; CDR3: CASSLRQSMNTEAFF; DNA: TGCGCCAGCAGCCTCAGACAGTCTATGAACACTGAAGCTTTCTTT
V: TRBV5-1; J: TRBJ1-4; size: NA; length: 13; D: NA; CDR3: CASRSSTNEKLFF; DNA: TGCGCCAGCAGGTCCAGTACCAATGAAAAACTGTTTTTT
V: TRBV19; J: TRBJ1-1; size: NA; length: 22; D: TRBD1; CDR3: CASSPRTGASSPPREVNTEAFF; DNA: TGTGCCAGTAGTCCGCGGACAGGGGCTTCTTCCCCCCCCAGGGAGGTTAACACTGAAGCTTTCTTT
V: TRBV6-5; J: TRBJ2-2; size: NA; length: 13; D: NA; CDR3: CASSYDFSGELFF; DNA: TGTGCCAGCAGTTACGACTTCTCCGGGGAGCTGTTTTTT
V: TRBV9; J: TRBJ2-1; size: NA; length: 12; D: NA; CDR3: CASSPRPDEQFF; DNA: TGTGCCAGCAGCCCGCGTCCGGATGAGCAGTTCTTC
V: TRBV2; J: TRBJ1-2; size: NA; length: 12; D: NA; CDR3: CASRSTQGTYTF; DNA: TGTGCCAGCAGAAGCACCCAGGGAACCTACACCTTC
V: TRBV6-5; J: TRBJ2-1; size: NA; length: 15; D: TRBD2; CDR3: CASSSLAGDYNEQFF; DNA: TGTGCCAGCAGCTCCTTAGCGGGGGACTACAATGAGCAGTTCTTC
V: TRBV5-1; J: TRBJ2-3; size: NA; length: 13; D: NA; CDR3: CASSAVNGGTQYF; DNA: TGCGCCAGCAGCGCGGTCAACGGGGGTACGCAGTATTTT
V: TRBV19; J: TRBJ1-1; size: NA; length: 13; D: NA; CDR3: CASSSQGWGEAFF; DNA: TGTGCCAGTAGTTCACAGGGATGGGGTGAAGCTTTCTTT
V: TRBV18; J: TRBJ2-1; size: NA; length: 16; D: TRBD2; CDR3: CASSPQGLAGSDEQFF; DNA: TGTGCCAGCTCACCACAGGGACTAGCGGGGTCCGATGAGCAGTTCTTC
V: TRBV27; J: TRBJ1-6; size: NA; length: 14; D: TRBD1; CDR3: CASSWDRDRSPLHF; DNA: TGTGCCAGCAGTTGGGACAGGGACCGGTCACCCCTCCACTTT
V: TRBV18; J: TRBJ2-1; size: NA; length: 20; D: TRBD1; CDR3: CASSPTDRGRGGGMYNEQFF; DNA: TGTGCCAGCTCACCAACGGACAGGGGGCGCGGTGGGGGGATGTACAATGAGCAGTTCTTC
V: TRBV6-5; J: TRBJ1-2; size: once; length: 14; D: TRBD1; CDR3: CASRQTGAGYGYTF; DNA: TGTGCCAGCAGACAGACAGGGGCGGGGTACGGCTACACCTTC
V: TRBV28; J: TRBJ2-1; size: NA; length: 16; D: TRBD2; CDR3: CASSPSYGRAGNEQFF; DNA: TGTGCCAGCAGTCCGTCGTACGGGAGGGCGGGGAATGAGCAGTTCTTC
V: TRBV5-6; J: TRBJ2-7; size: NA; length: 13; D: TRBD1; CDR3: CASRTGEAYEQYF; DNA: TGTGCCAGCAGGACAGGGGAGGCCTACGAGCAGTACTTC
V: TRBV6-5; J: TRBJ2-7; size: NA; length: 16; D: TRBD1; CDR3: CASSYSTAGGWYEQYF; DNA: TGTGCCAGCAGTTACTCGACGGCAGGGGGATGGTACGAGCAGTACTTC
V: TRBV6-5; J: TRBJ2-7; size: NA; length: 13; D: TRBD1; CDR3: CASTPTGTYEQYF; DNA: TGTGCCAGCACCCCGACAGGGACCTACGAGCAGTACTTC
V: TRBV7-2; J: TRBJ2-4; size: NA; length: 12; D: NA; CDR3: CASSIMRDIQYF; DNA: TGTGCCAGCAGCATTATGCGCGACATTCAGTACTTC
V: TRBV6-5; J: TRBJ2-3; size: NA; length: 15; D: TRBD2; CDR3: CASSYTSGRTDTQYF; DNA: TGTGCCAGCAGTTATACTAGCGGTCGCACAGATACGCAGTATTTT
V: TRBV7-9; J: TRBJ2-2; size: NA; length: 15; D: NA; CDR3: CASSLVGRATGELFF; DNA: TGTGCCAGCAGCTTAGTAGGCAGGGCCACCGGGGAGCTGTTTTTT